These T cell receptor beta chains were read from a single sample in a study of memory CD4+ T cells and cytomegalovirus serostatus. The protocol was immunoSEQ multiplex PCR, while the TCRdb copy is restricted to in-frame clones and leaves out a portion. The sample has around 40,000 clones, 79% seen once; the top ten hold about 0.79%. Sequenced sample: memory CD4+ T cells from blood. The receptors originated from an adult in good health and CMV-seronegative. Each CDR3 is given with its conserved first and last residue. D genes are given only for firm matches. Part of the rows lack a size; the others show once, few, many or a class for expanded clones.

V: TRBV4-1; J: TRBJ2-1; D: NA; size: NA; CDR3: CASSQQVNNEQFF; DNA: TGCGCCAGCAGTCAACAGGTAAACAATGAGCAGTTCTTC
V: TRBV7-8; J: TRBJ2-2; D: NA; size: NA; CDR3: CASSFFQGSNTGELFF; DNA: TGTGCCAGCAGCTTCTTTCAGGGTTCGAACACCGGGGAGCTGTTTTTT
V: TRBV30; J: TRBJ1-2; D: NA; size: NA; CDR3: CAWSGGNYGYTF; DNA: TGTGCCTGGAGTGGTGGTAACTATGGCTACACCTTC
V: TRBV19; J: TRBJ2-7; D: TRBD1; size: NA; CDR3: CALTTGQLRTNSSISYEQYF; DNA: TGTGCGCTAACTACGGGACAGCTTCGCACAAACTCCTCAATCTCCTACGAGCAGTACTTC
V: TRBV15; J: TRBJ1-1; D: NA; size: NA; CDR3: CATEGSGRKFNTEAFF; DNA: TGTGCCACCGAAGGATCAGGGCGAAAGTTTAACACTGAAGCTTTCTTT
V: TRBV2; J: TRBJ1-1; D: TRBD1; size: NA; CDR3: CARRTGPTGEAFF; DNA: TGTGCCCGAAGGACAGGCCCAACAGGGGAGGCTTTCTTT
V: TRBV5-4; J: TRBJ2-1; D: NA; size: few; CDR3: CASSVEWNNEQFF; DNA: TGTGCCAGCAGCGTAGAGTGGAACAATGAGCAGTTCTTC
V: TRBV19; J: TRBJ1-2; D: NA; size: NA; CDR3: CASRADSPVYTF; DNA: TGTGCCAGCAGGGCGGACAGCCCTGTGTACACCTTC
V: TRBV28; J: TRBJ2-4; D: NA; size: once; CDR3: CASSYPGENIQYF; DNA: TGTGCCAGCAGTTATCCAGGGGAAAACATTCAGTACTTC
V: TRBV7-9; J: TRBJ1-5; D: NA; size: NA; CDR3: CASSSPNQPQHF; DNA: TGTGCCAGCAGCTCACCCAATCAGCCCCAGCATTTT
V: TRBV2; J: TRBJ1-5; D: TRBD1; size: NA; CDR3: CASSAGQGAWIQPQHF; DNA: TGTGCCAGCAGTGCTGGACAGGGGGCATGGATTCAGCCCCAGCATTTT
V: TRBV2; J: TRBJ2-5; D: TRBD2; size: NA; CDR3: CASSEGWVSGAFGETQYF; DNA: TGTGCCAGCAGTGAAGGGTGGGTTAGCGGGGCCTTCGGAGAGACCCAGTACTTC
V: TRBV5-5; J: TRBJ1-5; D: NA; size: NA; CDR3: CASSFRELNENQPQHF; DNA: TGTGCCAGCAGCTTCAGGGAGCTCAACGAGAATCAGCCCCAGCATTTT
V: TRBV5-6; J: TRBJ2-7; D: TRBD2; size: NA; CDR3: CASSRGLASDEQYF; DNA: TGTGCCAGCAGCCGAGGACTAGCGTCGGACGAGCAGTACTTC
V: TRBV7-2; J: TRBJ1-5; D: NA; size: NA; CDR3: CASSPIELQPQHF; DNA: TGTGCCAGCAGCCCGATTGAGTTGCAGCCCCAGCATTTT
V: TRBV5-4; J: TRBJ2-5; D: TRBD2; size: few; CDR3: CASSLKGSGREETQYF; DNA: TGTGCCAGCAGCTTGAAGGGATCCGGGAGGGAAGAGACCCAGTACTTC
V: TRBV29-1; J: TRBJ1-1; D: NA; size: NA; CDR3: CSVDGDLGTEAFF; DNA: TGCAGCGTTGACGGGGATTTGGGCACTGAAGCTTTCTTT
V: TRBV6-1; J: TRBJ1-4; D: NA; size: NA; CDR3: CASSDRQINEKLFF; DNA: TGTGCCAGCAGTGACCGACAGATAAATGAAAAACTGTTTTTT
V: TRBV5-6; J: TRBJ1-2; D: NA; size: NA; CDR3: CASSFGRGRGDHTF; DNA: TGTGCCAGCAGCTTCGGTCGGGGGCGCGGAGACCACACCTTC
V: TRBV4-2; J: TRBJ2-4; D: TRBD1; size: NA; CDR3: CASSKGQDGINIQYF; DNA: TGTGCCAGCAGCAAGGGACAGGATGGTATAAACATTCAGTACTTC
V: TRBV2; J: TRBJ2-3; D: NA; size: NA; CDR3: CASGRGASTDTQYF; DNA: TGTGCCAGCGGAAGGGGCGCTAGCACAGATACGCAGTATTTT
V: TRBV5-1; J: TRBJ2-4; D: NA; size: NA; CDR3: CASSTGQYYDIQYF; DNA: TGCGCCAGCAGCACCGGACAGTATTACGACATTCAGTACTTC
V: TRBV6-1; J: TRBJ1-6; D: NA; size: NA; CDR3: CASGDLNSPLHF; DNA: TGTGCCAGCGGGGACCTTAATTCACCCCTCCACTTT
V: TRBV5-6; J: TRBJ1-2; D: NA; size: NA; CDR3: CASSYGRDSFGYTF; DNA: TGTGCCAGCAGCTATGGACGGGACTCGTTTGGCTACACCTTC
V: TRBV6-1; J: TRBJ1-6; D: TRBD1; size: NA; CDR3: CASSAGTGPSPLHF; DNA: TGTGCCAGCAGCGCCGGGACAGGGCCTTCACCCCTCCACTTT
V: TRBV5-5; J: TRBJ2-3; D: NA; size: NA; CDR3: CASSLELGDTQYF; DNA: TGTGCCAGCAGCTTGGAGCTGGGCGATACGCAGTATTTT
V: TRBV7-2; J: TRBJ2-7; D: NA; size: NA; CDR3: CASSSHARALGEQYF; DNA: TGTGCCAGCAGCTCACACGCCCGGGCTTTGGGTGAGCAGTACTTC
V: TRBV15; J: TRBJ2-1; D: TRBD2; size: once; CDR3: CATSRDSAGGLGEQFF; DNA: TGTGCCACCAGCAGAGATTCCGCGGGGGGGCTTGGTGAGCAGTTCTTC
V: TRBV27; J: TRBJ1-1; D: TRBD1; size: NA; CDR3: CASSTGARNTEAFF; DNA: TGTGCCAGCAGTACAGGGGCCAGAAACACTGAAGCTTTCTTT
V: TRBV7-8; J: TRBJ2-7; D: NA; size: NA; CDR3: CASSLAVSSYEQYF; DNA: TGTGCCAGCAGCTTGGCGGTTAGCTCCTACGAGCAGTACTTC
V: TRBV18; J: TRBJ2-7; D: NA; size: NA; CDR3: CASSPPGTGGEQYF; DNA: TGTGCCAGCTCACCACCTGGAACAGGCGGGGAGCAGTACTTC
V: TRBV27; J: TRBJ2-2; D: NA; size: NA; CDR3: CASSFYWGKDTGELFF; DNA: TGTGCCAGCAGTTTTTACTGGGGGAAGGACACCGGGGAGCTGTTTTTT
V: TRBV5-1; J: TRBJ1-1; D: NA; size: NA; CDR3: CASSRGTGNTEAFF; DNA: TGCGCCAGCAGCCGGGGGACGGGAAACACTGAAGCTTTCTTT
V: TRBV4-1; J: TRBJ1-3; D: NA; size: NA; CDR3: CASSQVHRQRSTGNTIYF; DNA: TGCGCCAGCAGCCAAGTCCACCGACAGCGGTCCACTGGAAACACCATATATTTT
V: TRBV7-2; J: TRBJ2-7; D: NA; size: NA; CDR3: CASSPAGTSYEQYF; DNA: TGTGCCAGCAGTCCCGCCGGGACCTCCTACGAGCAGTACTTC
V: TRBV2; J: TRBJ1-6; D: NA; size: NA; CDR3: CASSDGEQVLISPLHF; DNA: TGTGCCAGCAGTGACGGGGAACAGGTCTTGATTTCACCCCTCCACTTT
V: TRBV4-1; J: TRBJ2-7; D: NA; size: few; CDR3: CASSRVWGSVYEQYF; DNA: TGCGCCAGCAGCCGTGTGTGGGGGAGCGTGTACGAGCAGTACTTC
V: TRBV11-1; J: TRBJ1-2; D: NA; size: NA; CDR3: CASSLQPGPKGGYTF; DNA: TGTGCCAGCAGCCTCCAACCCGGCCCTAAAGGGGGCTACACCTTC
V: TRBV6-4; J: TRBJ2-3; D: NA; size: NA; CDR3: CASSYYPTDTQYF; DNA: TGTGCCAGCAGTTACTACCCGACAGATACGCAGTATTTT
V: TRBV9; J: TRBJ2-5; D: NA; size: NA; CDR3: CASSVGGGAWQETQYF; DNA: TGTGCCAGCAGCGTAGGAGGGGGGGCTTGGCAAGAGACCCAGTACTTC
V: TRBV6-1; J: TRBJ1-5; D: NA; size: NA; CDR3: CASIRQDLNQPQHF; DNA: TGTGCCAGCATCAGACAGGACCTTAATCAGCCCCAGCATTTT
V: TRBV7-2; J: TRBJ1-1; D: NA; size: NA; CDR3: CASSRGWNTEAFF; DNA: TGTGCCAGCAGCCGGGGATGGAACACTGAAGCTTTCTTT
V: TRBV5-8; J: TRBJ2-3; D: TRBD2; size: once; CDR3: CASSLILAGAPLDTQYF; DNA: TGTGCCAGCAGCCTAATTCTAGCGGGGGCCCCTCTTGATACGCAGTATTTT
V: TRBV7-2; J: TRBJ2-6; D: NA; size: NA; CDR3: CASSADRIRSGANVLTF; DNA: TGTGCCAGCAGCGCAGACAGGATTCGGTCGGGGGCCAACGTCCTGACTTTC
V: TRBV2; J: TRBJ2-2; D: TRBD2; size: NA; CDR3: CASNGGGTGELFF; DNA: TGTGCCAGCAACGGGGGGGGTACCGGGGAGCTGTTTTTT
V: TRBV2; J: TRBJ1-1; D: NA; size: NA; CDR3: CASKLGPSTEAFF; DNA: TGTGCCAGCAAGTTAGGGCCCTCCACTGAAGCTTTCTTT
V: TRBV25-1; J: TRBJ2-1; D: NA; size: NA; CDR3: CASSPPDRAKQFF; DNA: TGTGCCAGCAGTCCTCCCGACAGAGCAAAGCAGTTCTTC
V: TRBV5-1; J: TRBJ2-7; D: TRBD2; size: NA; CDR3: CASSLAIGGGEQYF; DNA: TGCGCCAGCAGCTTGGCCATCGGCGGGGGCGAGCAGTACTTC
V: TRBV19; J: TRBJ2-7; D: TRBD1; size: NA; CDR3: CASSERTGGQEQYF; DNA: TGTGCCAGTAGTGAAAGGACAGGGGGCCAGGAGCAGTACTTC
V: TRBV9; J: TRBJ2-3; D: NA; size: NA; CDR3: CASSPQGFGTDTQYF; DNA: TGTGCCAGCAGCCCACAGGGTTTTGGGACAGATACGCAGTATTTT